The clone carrying this T cell receptor (beta chain) appeared a few times. The source of the sample is a study of blood T cells in healthy people across ages. For the second PCR, which ran for about 6 to 11 cycles, a sample-barcoded 5' primer and a J-beta primer mix were used. TCRdb fed the 5' RACE reads into MiXCR, producing one record per CDR3 protein. The sample records more than 450,000 distinct CDR3 sequences, roughly a quarter being singletons. The V and J ends lost 2 bases and 6 bases respectively, with 10 bases between them. This CDR3 is 13 amino acids long. This sample also appeared in a second study, on T cells of mothers and their children. As that study records: The study recruited a few healthy Caucasian mothers and their six children as donors.

The clonotype originates from a boy between 2 and 10 years old in good health. The chain recombines TRBV12-3 or TRBV12-4 with TRBJ1-2; D gene uncertain. The sample taken for sequencing was blood. The CDR3 sequence: CASSLNGVDGYTF. Written as DNA, the CDR3 is TGTGCCAGCAGTTTAAACGGGGTAGATGGCTACACCTTC.